This T cell receptor (beta chain) appears in the sequencing data of a study of patients and donors after allogeneic stem cell transplantation. CDR1 is MDHEN and CDR2 is SYDVKM in the germline V gene. V dropped 7 bases and J dropped 4 bases, with 11 bases sitting between them. The CDR3 is 12 amino acids. Each CDR3 protein gets one entry after TCRdb re-called the RT-PCR reads with MiXCR. This sample yields about 110,000 distinct CDR3 sequences, of which 35% are seen a single time; around 25% belongs to the top ten. The sample was blood, either unsorted or a sorted T cell fraction (not recorded which). The chain employs TRBV28 and TRBJ2-7, with unresolved D. The clonotype originates from a human donor who was either an allogeneic HSCT recipient or a stem cell or donor lymphocyte infusion donor (not recorded which). It is not recorded whose cells these are; they may come from a transplant donor. The CDR3 protein is CASTSAGYEQYF. CDR3 DNA sequence: TGTGCCAGCACGTCAGCAGGTTACGAGCAGTACTTC.